Below are 22 T cell receptor beta chains sequenced from a single sample in a study of shared clonotypes between healthy human individuals. Clones were read by immunoSEQ multiplex PCR, and TCRdb kept only the in-frame ones, dropping some. The repertoire has hundreds of thousands of clones, around nine tenths of them found once; the top ten carry 15% to 20%. The sequencing sample was made of memory CD8+ T cells sorted from blood. Subset of the sample: CD45RO+ cells pooled with CCR7-negative TemRA cells. Receptors originate from a man aged 18 to 30 in good health.

The genes are TRBV4-3 and TRBJ2-1; 9 bases match TRBD2. This CDR3 is 19 amino acids long. Germline-derived CDR1 and CDR2 are LGHNA and YSLEER. The junction had 13 bases not matched to a gene; V was cut back by 0 bases and J by 4 bases. CDR3: CASSQDVRDGLALYNEQFF. CDR3 DNA: TGCGCCAGCAGCCAAGACGTACGGGACGGACTAGCGCTATACAATGAGCAGTTCTTC.

The chain carries TRBV19 and TRBJ2-3, with 7 bases aligning to TRBD2. V trimming: 0 bases; J trimming: 4 bases; junction bases outside the gene matches: 10. Germline loops: CDR1 LNHDA, CDR2 SQIVND (reference sequence). The CDR3 covers 17 residues. The chain's CDR3 is CASSIDLADLVADTQYF. The CDR3 coding sequence is TGTGCCAGTAGTATAGATCTAGCGGATCTTGTGGCAGATACGCAGTATTTT. Looking up the rest from reference TRBV19 and TRBJ2-3 gives the full variable domain: DGGITQSPKYLFRKEGQNVTLSCEQNLNHDAMYWYRQDPGQGLRLIYYSQIVNDFQKGDIAEGYSVSREKKESFPLTVTSAQKNPTAFYLCASSIDLADLVADTQYFGPGTRLTVL.

The chain carries TRBV5-1 and TRBJ1-6; the D gene is possibly TRBD1 (6 bases). The V gene lost 0 bases and the J gene lost 4 bases, with 14 bases spanning the gap. Germline V gene lookup returns CDR1 SGHRS and CDR2 YFSETQ. CDR3 length: 17 residues. The CDR3 loop is CASSLDGGRSYNSPLHF. The CDR3, as DNA: TGCGCCAGCAGCTTGGATGGGGGCAGGTCGTATAATTCACCCCTCCACTTT.

The CDR3 nucleotides read TGTGCCAGCAGGCCCCGGGACACCTACAATGAGCAGTTCTTC. It codes for CASRPRDTYNEQFF. This rearrangement joins TRBV28 to TRBJ2-1, with D tentatively TRBD1 (6 bases). The CDR3 runs to 14 residues. The V end lost 6 bases, the J end lost 2 bases, and 11 bases lay between the germline ends. The germline CDR1 and CDR2 sequences are MDHEN and SYDVKM.

A single count supports this clone. The V and J genes are TRBV19 and TRBJ2-1, with 7 bases fitting TRBD2. Germline trimming cut 5 bases from V and 9 bases from J; bases unmatched to any gene: 4. The germline V gene encodes CDR1 LNHDA and CDR2 SQIVND (reference sequence). The CDR3 is made up of 12 amino acids. The CDR3 DNA reads as TGTGCCAGTAGTTCCACGGGGGGTGAGCAGTTCTTC. Its protein product is CASSSTGGEQFF.

CDR3 nucleotide sequence: TGTGCCAGCAGCCCGAGGTCTGAACAGGGGGTAAATGAGCAGTTCTTC. Its translation: CASSPRSEQGVNEQFF. This rearrangement joins TRBV7-9 to TRBJ2-1; 8 nucleotides align to TRBD1. Germline CDR1 reads SEHNR; CDR2 reads FQNEAQ (reference sequence). The J segment lost 7 bases and the V segment lost 5 bases, leaving 13 bases of the junction unmatched. The CDR3 runs to 16 residues.

V is TRBV29-1 and J is TRBJ2-3; 8 bases are a match to TRBD2. This CDR3 region has 13 residues. Germline values: CDR1 SQVTM, CDR2 ANQGSEA. V lost 6 bases to trimming and J lost 0 bases; unmatched junction nucleotides: 2. CDR3 coding DNA: TGCAGCGTGGAGCGGGGGAGCACAGATACGCAGTATTTT. This gives the protein CSVERGSTDTQYF.

The rearrangement uses TRBV7-8 and TRBJ1-2; D gene uncertain. The CDR3 is made up of 14 amino acids. In germline, CDR1 is SGHVS, CDR2 FQNEAQ. V was cut by 0 bases and J by 5 bases, with 10 bases left in between. CDR3 amino acids: CASSLAFGPYGYTF. CDR3 nucleotides: TGTGCCAGCAGCTTAGCCTTCGGCCCTTATGGCTACACCTTC.

This clone was observed a single time. The V gene is TRBV2, the J gene TRBJ1-1, with unresolved D. The V end was cut by 8 bases, the J end by 0 bases, with 13 bases between. Germline-derived CDR1 and CDR2 are SNHLY and FYNNEI. The CDR3 runs to 14 residues. The CDR3 reads CASGASGMNTEAFF. The CDR3 DNA follows: TGTGCCAGCGGTGCCTCGGGCATGAACACTGAAGCTTTCTTT. Based on the CDR3 plus reference TRBV2 and TRBJ1-1, the full variable domain is EPEVTQTPSHQVTQMGQEVILRCVPISNHLYFYWYRQILGQKVEFLVSFYNNEISEKSEIFDDQFSVERPDGSNFTLKIRSTKLEDSAMYFCASGASGMNTEAFFGQGTRLTVV.

The V and J genes are TRBV5-4 and TRBJ2-7, with D unresolved. The CDR3 totals 14 residues. With 0 bases removed from V and 2 bases from J, the gap between germline ends came to 9 bases. Germline CDR1 is SGHNT and CDR2 is YYREEE (reference sequence). The CDR3 DNA follows: TGTGCCAGCAGCTTGGCGTCAGACCCCTACGAGCAGTACTTC. It encodes CASSLASDPYEQYF.

The rearrangement uses TRBV6-5 and TRBJ1-2; D ambiguous. CDR1 is MNHEY, CDR2 SVGAGI, per germline. V was clipped by 2 bases and J by 6 bases, with 10 bases between them. This CDR3 has 13 amino acids. CDR3: CASSYEGSDGYTF. The CDR3, as DNA: TGTGCCAGCAGTTACGAGGGATCGGATGGCTACACCTTC.

Regarding this clone: The sample has other DNA sequences that encode this CDR3 too. V gene TRBV10-3 combines with J gene TRBJ2-1; 9 nucleotides match TRBD2. CDR3 length equals 17 residues. Germline loops: CDR1 ENHRY, CDR2 SYGVKD. Trimming took 0 bases from V and 3 from J; bases not matched to a gene: 6. Here the CDR3 reads CAISESKASGDYNEQFF. CDR3 bases: TGTGCCATCAGTGAGTCGAAGGCTAGCGGGGACTACAATGAGCAGTTCTTC.

Worth noting for this clone: Other DNA sequences in the sample encode the same CDR3. The chain uses TRBV7-9 and TRBJ2-7; no clear D gene. This CDR3 region has 12 residues. Germline CDR1 and CDR2: SEHNR and FQNEAQ (reference sequence). Trimming removed 4 bases at V and 3 bases at J, with 7 bases between. CDR3 loop: CASSSDYYEQYF. The CDR3 nucleotides read TGTGCCAGCAGCTCCGATTACTACGAGCAGTACTTC.

To note about this clone: One end of the junction varies from germline; a read error may be responsible. This chain connects TRBV7-7 to TRBJ2-2; D assignment may be TRBD1 or TRBD2 (5 bases each). CDR1 is SSHAT, CDR2 FNYEAQ, per germline (reference sequence). CDR3 length equals 14 residues. In nucleotides, the CDR3 is TGTGCTAGCAGCCAGGGAGCGGCAACCGGGGAGCTGTTTTTT. It specifies CASSQGAATGELFF.

This sequence joins TRBV27 and TRBJ1-6; no firm D call. The CDR3 extends over 15 amino acids. V lost 7 bases, J lost 5 bases, and 15 bases lay in between. CDR1 and CDR2 (germline): MNHEY, SMNVEV (reference sequence). The CDR3, as DNA: TGTGCCAGCAATTGGCCCTCCAAGAATAATTCACCCCTCCACTTT. Its protein product is CASNWPSKNNSPLHF.

The chain links TRBV6-6 to TRBJ2-5, with a possible D match to TRBD2 (6 bases). Germline values: CDR1 MNHNY, CDR2 SVGAGI (reference sequence). Between the trimmed V and J ends, which lost 2 bases and 5 bases, there was a span of 15 bases. The CDR3 runs 15 residues. CDR3 protein: CASSYPGTLDETQYF. The CDR3 nucleotides read TGTGCCAGCAGTTACCCAGGGACTCTTGACGAGACCCAGTACTTC.

This clone was seen once. This sequence joins TRBV10-3 and TRBJ1-1; D ambiguous. V was shortened by 8 bases and J by 6 bases, with 16 bases between the two germline ends. CDR3 length: 13 amino acids. The germline V gene encodes CDR1 ENHRY and CDR2 SYGVKD. This chain's CDR3 is CAISPYSGPEAFF. CDR3 nucleotides: TGTGCCATCTCGCCCTATAGCGGTCCTGAAGCTTTCTTT.

The chain combines TRBV10-3 with TRBJ2-7; the D gene is possibly TRBD1 (6 bases). The CDR3 covers 19 residues. The germline V gene encodes CDR1 ENHRY and CDR2 SYGVKD. V was cut by 3 bases and J by 2 bases, with 26 bases left in between. CDR3 residues: CAISDLRGVSSTLAYEQYF. Here the CDR3 DNA reads TGTGCCATCAGTGACCTCAGGGGTGTGTCATCGACCTTAGCCTACGAGCAGTACTTC.

The rearrangement links TRBV7-6 to TRBJ1-1; D may be TRBD1 (6 bases). Germline CDR1 and CDR2: SGHVS and FNYEAQ. This CDR3 has 15 amino acids. With 5 bases removed from V and 5 bases from J, the gap between germline ends came to 18 bases. The CDR3 region has the DNA TGTGCCAGCAGCCCCGGGCCAGGGGCCGATACTGAAGCTTTCTTT. Translated, it gives CASSPGPGADTEAFF.

The J gene is TRBJ1-2, the V gene TRBV28, with 7 bases identical to TRBD1. The CDR3 consists of 14 residues. The germline V gene encodes CDR1 MDHEN and CDR2 SYDVKM. The V gene end was trimmed by 4 bases and the J gene end by 4 bases; junction bases not matched to a gene: 6. The CDR3 sequence: CASSYRGEFYGYTF. The CDR3 nucleotides read TGTGCCAGCAGTTACAGGGGAGAATTCTATGGCTACACCTTC.

Worth noting for this clone: The junction shows a germline mismatch at one end, possibly a read error. The chain uses TRBV4-1 and TRBJ1-1; D gene uncertain. The CDR3 is made up of 13 amino acids. The V gene's germline CDR1 is MGHRA and CDR2 YSYEKL. The CDR3 bases are TGCGCCAGCAGCCAAGGATTTTCACCGGAAGTTTTCTTT. This codes for CASSQGFSPEVFF.

CDR3 DNA sequence: TGTGCCAGCAGTTACAGATCGGGCGAGCAGTACTTC. Translation: CASSYRSGEQYF. The V and J genes are TRBV13 and TRBJ2-7; D unclear. CDR1 is PRHDT, CDR2 FYEKMQ, per germline (reference sequence). Trimming pared 6 bases from V and 6 bases from J, leaving 12 bases between. This CDR3 is built from 12 residues.